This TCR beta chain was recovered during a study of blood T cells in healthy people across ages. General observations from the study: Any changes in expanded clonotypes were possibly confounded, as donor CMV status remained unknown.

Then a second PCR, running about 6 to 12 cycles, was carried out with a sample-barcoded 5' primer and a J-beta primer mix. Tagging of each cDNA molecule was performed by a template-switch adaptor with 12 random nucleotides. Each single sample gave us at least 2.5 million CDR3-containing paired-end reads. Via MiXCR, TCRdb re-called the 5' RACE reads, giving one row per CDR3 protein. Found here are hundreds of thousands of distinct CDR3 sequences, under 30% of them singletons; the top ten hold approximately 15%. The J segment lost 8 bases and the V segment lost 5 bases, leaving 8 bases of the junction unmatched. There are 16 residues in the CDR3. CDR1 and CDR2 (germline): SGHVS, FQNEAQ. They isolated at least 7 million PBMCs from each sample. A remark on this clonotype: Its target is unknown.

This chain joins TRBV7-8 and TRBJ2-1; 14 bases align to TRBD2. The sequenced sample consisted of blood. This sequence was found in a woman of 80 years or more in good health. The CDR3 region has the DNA TGTGCCAGCAGCGACCGACTAGCGGGAGGGTTAGATGAGCAGTTCTTC. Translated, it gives CASSDRLAGGLDEQFF.